This T cell receptor (beta chain) was sequenced during a study of cytomegalovirus exposure and HLA in healthy donors. Study in general: From 190 million or so T cells, an earlier analysis saw some 120 million unique TCR beta sequences.

Vbeta (60) and Jbeta (13) primers were used in the PCR. TCRdb's table, derived via immunoSEQ multiplex PCR, lists solely in-frame clones and lacks some. The sample holds a few hundred thousand clones, roughly 70% seen once. Germline CDR1 LNHDA, CDR2 SQIVND (reference sequence). There are 16 residues in the CDR3. The V and J ends lost 0 bases and 0 bases respectively, with 11 bases between them. Overall study results and limits: Common viral pathogens seemed to be connected with several of the most significant clusters, according to a later analysis.

About this clone: Its antigen is still unknown.

The V call is TRBV19, the J call TRBJ1-2, with D uncertain. Source material: PBMCs. This TCR derives from a woman in her 30s in good health and CMV-seronegative. The CDR3: CASSIDPAGPNYGYTF. The CDR3 DNA reads as TGTGCCAGTAGTATAGACCCGGCAGGCCCTAACTATGGCTACACCTTC.